The 19 T cell receptor beta chains given below trace back to one sample, sequenced in a study of blood T cell repertoires in COVID-19. Clones were sequenced by immunoSEQ multiplex PCR, and TCRdb holds only the in-frame ones, with some missing. The table shows 250,000 to 300,000 clones, with around 80% occurring only once. Sequencing was carried out using peripheral blood. The receptors were gathered from a man older than 75 with acute or convalescent COVID-19.

The chain joins TRBV6-5 to TRBJ1-6; TRBD1 agrees at 7 bases. The junction had 9 bases not matched to a gene; V was cut back by 6 bases and J by 7 bases. There are 15 residues in the CDR3. Germline CDR1 reads MNHEY; CDR2 reads SVGAGI. The CDR3, as DNA: TGTGCCAGCAGCGTGGGACAGATAAAGAATTCACCCCTCCACTTT. Its translation is CASSVGQIKNSPLHF.

V and J are TRBV18 and TRBJ2-1; a weak D match, TRBD2 (6 bases). The germline CDR1 and CDR2 sequences are KGHSH and LQKENI. Trimming took off 3 bases at V and 3 bases at J, with 18 bases between the two ends. The CDR3 loop spans 17 amino acids. Written as DNA, the CDR3 is TGTGCCAGCTCACCGCAGGCGGGGCAAAGATTCTACAATGAGCAGTTCTTC. It yields the protein CASSPQAGQRFYNEQFF.

The genes are TRBV5-1 and TRBJ2-7, with 8 bases fitting TRBD2. The CDR3 is 16 residues long. V shed 4 bases, J shed 2 bases, and the junction held 11 bases outside the gene matches. Germline V gene data show CDR1 as SGHRS and CDR2 as YFSETQ. CDR3 protein: CASSAGPSGGAYEQYF. The CDR3 coding sequence is TGCGCCAGCAGCGCGGGCCCAAGCGGGGGAGCCTACGAGCAGTACTTC.

The chain employs TRBV30 and TRBJ2-5; 10 bases map to TRBD2. The CDR3 runs to 12 residues. Germline V gives CDR1 GTSNPN, CDR2 SVGIG (reference sequence). The V gene end was trimmed by 5 bases and the J gene end by 5 bases; junction bases not matched to a gene: 2. The CDR3 here is CAWETSGETQYF. The DNA of the CDR3 is TGTGCCTGGGAGACTAGCGGGGAGACCCAGTACTTC.

This chain uses TRBV5-1 with TRBJ2-7; 13 nucleotides align to TRBD2. The CDR3 contains 15 residues. V gave up 4 bases and J gave up 7 bases; unmatched junction bases: 8. Germline V gene lookup returns CDR1 SGHRS and CDR2 YFSETQ. This CDR3 is CASSPLTSGGPEQYF. The DNA for the CDR3 is TGCGCCAGCAGCCCTCTGACTAGCGGGGGGCCGGAGCAGTACTTC.

The CDR3 coding sequence is TGCGCCAGCAGCTTGGGGTGGGGCGACGATACGCAGTATTTT. Its translation is CASSLGWGDDTQYF. This sequence joins TRBV5-1 and TRBJ2-3; tentative D call: TRBD1 (5 bases). Germline V gene lookup returns CDR1 SGHRS and CDR2 YFSETQ. Trimming left V 0 bases short and J 6 bases short, with 11 bases between. CDR3 length equals 14 residues.

The chain uses TRBV2 and TRBJ2-5; 7 positions agree with TRBD1. There are 14 residues in the CDR3. V was clipped by 7 bases and J by 2 bases; unmatched bases: 7. CDR1 is SNHLY and CDR2 is FYNNEI in the germline V gene. The CDR3 DNA follows: TGTGCCAGCACCTTCGACAGGGTACAAGAGACCCAGTACTTC. Amino acids: CASTFDRVQETQYF.

The chain carries TRBV29-1 and TRBJ2-7; perhaps TRBD2 as D (5 bases). The germline CDR1 and CDR2 sequences are SQVTM and ANQGSEA. The V end lost 4 bases, the J end lost 4 bases, and 11 bases lay between the germline ends. The CDR3 is 12 residues long. CDR3 loop: CSVVRGSYEQYF. In DNA form, the CDR3 reads TGCAGCGTTGTCCGGGGAAGTTACGAGCAGTACTTC.

J is TRBJ2-3 and V is TRBV28, with 9 bases aligning to TRBD1. The CDR3 covers 15 residues. CDR1 MDHEN and CDR2 SYDVKM come from the germline V gene. V shed 5 bases, J shed 1 base, and the junction held 4 bases outside the gene matches. The CDR3 is CASSPGQGRTDTQYF. Written as DNA, the CDR3 is TGTGCCAGCAGTCCGGGACAGGGACGCACAGATACGCAGTATTTT.

This chain links TRBV9 with TRBJ1-2; D is undetermined. CDR3 length: 13 residues. V lost 4 bases to trimming and J lost 0 bases, with 7 bases between them. CDR1 and CDR2 from the germline V gene are SGDLS and YYNGEE. CDR3 amino acids: CASSLTSNYGYTF. The CDR3 DNA reads TGTGCCAGCAGCCTGACATCTAACTATGGCTACACCTTC.

DNA for the CDR3: TGCGCCAGCAGCTACTGGACAGACACTACCTACGAGCAGTACTTC. It encodes CASSYWTDTTYEQYF. The chain links TRBV5-1 to TRBJ2-7, with D possibly being TRBD1 (6 bases). This CDR3 comprises 15 residues. Trimming left V 3 bases short and J 2 bases short, with 15 bases between. Germline CDR1 reads SGHRS; CDR2 reads YFSETQ.

The V call is TRBV30, the J call TRBJ2-7, with D maybe TRBD2 (6 bases). CDR1 is GTSNPN, CDR2 SVGIG, per germline (reference sequence). The CDR3 spans 13 residues. Trimming stripped 8 bases from V and 2 bases from J, with 16 bases between. CDR3 in DNA: TGTGCCGGAGGGTGGGGTCTAGCCTACGAGCAGTACTTC. Translated, it gives CAGGWGLAYEQYF. Looking up the rest from reference TRBV30 and TRBJ2-7 gives the full variable domain: SQTIHQWPATLVQPVGSPLSLECTVEGTSNPNLYWYRQAAGRGLQLLFYSVGIGQISSEVPQNLSASRPQDRQFILSSKKLLLSDSGFYLCAGGWGLAYEQYFGPGTRLTVT.

V usage is TRBV7-9 and J usage is TRBJ1-4, with D possibly TRBD1 on 6 matching bases. The germline CDR1 and CDR2 sequences are SEHNR and FQNEAQ (reference sequence). This CDR3 is 16 amino acids long. Trimming removed 5 bases at V and 1 base at J, with 14 bases between. The CDR3 bases are TGTGCCAGCAGCCCGTACCTGGACAGAACTAATGAAAAACTGTTTTTT. Translation gives CASSPYLDRTNEKLFF.

This chain joins TRBV6-2 or TRBV6-3 and TRBJ2-5; 7 positions agree with TRBD1. The trim removed 5 bases at V and 5 bases at J, leaving 8 bases unmatched. Germline V gene lookup returns CDR1 MNHEY and CDR2 SVGEGT. The CDR3 spans 14 residues. Written as DNA, the CDR3 is TGTGCCAGCAGTGAGGGACAGCCGTTGGAGACCCAGTACTTC. Protein sequence: CASSEGQPLETQYF.

For this clone: In the same sample, other DNA sequences code for this CDR3. This chain connects TRBV18 to TRBJ1-2; possibly TRBD1 for D (6 bases). The CDR3 contains 14 residues. Trimming removed 2 bases at V and 2 bases at J, with 9 bases between. CDR1 and CDR2 (germline): KGHSH, LQKENI. In DNA, the CDR3 is TGTGCCAGCTCACCAGGGCAGGGGAACTATGGCTACACCTTC. Its translation is CASSPGQGNYGYTF.

V is TRBV16 and J is TRBJ2-5; 8 bases map to TRBD1. J was trimmed by 0 bases and V by 5 bases; bases with no gene match: 5. This CDR3 comprises 15 residues. CDR1 and CDR2 from the germline V gene are KGHSY and FQNENV. The CDR3 DNA reads as TGTGCCAGCAGCGACAGGGGAGAGTACCAAGAGACCCAGTACTTC. It translates to CASSDRGEYQETQYF.

This sequence joins TRBV2 and TRBJ2-5, with 7 positions matching TRBD1. CDR1 and CDR2 (germline): SNHLY, FYNNEI. The J segment lost 1 base and the V segment lost 7 bases, leaving 12 bases of the junction unmatched. This CDR3 has 16 amino acids. CDR3 protein: CASTETRWTGQETQYF. In nucleotides, the CDR3 is TGTGCCAGCACCGAAACCCGGTGGACAGGCCAAGAGACCCAGTACTTC.

A remark on this clone: Other DNA sequences from this sample encode an identical CDR3 as well. The genes are TRBV18 and TRBJ1-5, with a possible D match to TRBD1 (5 bases). From germline, CDR1 is KGHSH and CDR2 LQKENI. CDR3 length: 13 amino acids. The germline V and J ends were trimmed by 2 bases and 7 bases, with 9 bases remaining between them. The CDR3 region is CASSPSGDQPQHF. The CDR3 DNA is TGTGCCAGCTCACCATCGGGGGACCAGCCCCAGCATTTT.

This chain joins TRBV5-4 and TRBJ1-1; D possibly corresponds to TRBD1 (6 bases). Germline CDR1 is SGHNT and CDR2 is YYREEE (reference sequence). The CDR3 is made up of 11 amino acids. V was cut by 2 bases and J by 10 bases, with 9 bases left in between. The CDR3 coding sequence is TGTGCCAGCAGCTTTCAGGGGTTAGCTTTCTTT. Its translation is CASSFQGLAFF. Full variable domain (rest looked up from reference TRBV5-4 and TRBJ1-1): ETGVTQSPTHLIKTRGQQVTLRCSSQSGHNTVSWYQQALGQGPQFIFQYYREEENGRGNFPPRFSGLQFPNYSSELNVNALELDDSALYLCASSFQGLAFFGQGTRLTVV.